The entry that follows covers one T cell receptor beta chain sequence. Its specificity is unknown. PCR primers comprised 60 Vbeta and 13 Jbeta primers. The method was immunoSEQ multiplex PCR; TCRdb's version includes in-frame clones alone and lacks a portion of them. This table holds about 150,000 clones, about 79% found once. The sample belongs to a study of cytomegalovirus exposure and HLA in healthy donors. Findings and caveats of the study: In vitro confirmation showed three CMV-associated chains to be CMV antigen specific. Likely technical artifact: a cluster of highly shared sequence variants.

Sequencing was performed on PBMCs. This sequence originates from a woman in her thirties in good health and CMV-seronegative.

The CDR3 DNA follows: TGTGCCAGCAGCGAGGGAGCGAGAGGACGAGCAGAGACCCAGTACTTC. Translating it yields CASSEGARGRAETQYF. V is TRBV5-6 and J is TRBJ2-5; the D gene is possibly TRBD2 (5 bases). Trimming removed 4 bases at V and 4 bases at J, with 20 bases between. Germline CDR1 is SGHDT and CDR2 is YYEEEE. This CDR3 comprises 16 residues.